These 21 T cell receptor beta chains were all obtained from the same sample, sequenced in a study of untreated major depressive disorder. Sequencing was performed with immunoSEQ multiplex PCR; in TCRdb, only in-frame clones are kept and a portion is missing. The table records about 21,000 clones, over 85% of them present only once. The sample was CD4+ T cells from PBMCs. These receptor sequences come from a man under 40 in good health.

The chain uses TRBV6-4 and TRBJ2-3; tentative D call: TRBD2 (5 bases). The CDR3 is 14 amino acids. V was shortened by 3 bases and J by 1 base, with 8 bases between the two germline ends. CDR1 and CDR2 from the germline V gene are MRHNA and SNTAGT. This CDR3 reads CASSDLGGTDTQYF. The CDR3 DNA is TGTGCCAGCAGTGATTTGGGAGGCACAGATACGCAGTATTTT.

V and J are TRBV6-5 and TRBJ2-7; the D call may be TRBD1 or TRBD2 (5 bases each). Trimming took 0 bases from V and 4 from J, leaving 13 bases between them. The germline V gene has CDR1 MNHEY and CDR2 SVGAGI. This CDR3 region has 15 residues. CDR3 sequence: CASSYSRWGTYEQYF. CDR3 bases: TGTGCCAGCAGTTACTCGAGATGGGGGACGTACGAGCAGTACTTC.

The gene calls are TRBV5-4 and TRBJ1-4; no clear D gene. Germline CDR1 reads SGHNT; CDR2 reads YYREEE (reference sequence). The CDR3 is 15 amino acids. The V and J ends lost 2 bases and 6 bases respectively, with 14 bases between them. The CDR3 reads CASSFRPTGDEKLFF. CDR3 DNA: TGTGCCAGCAGCTTTCGGCCAACCGGGGATGAAAAACTGTTTTTT.

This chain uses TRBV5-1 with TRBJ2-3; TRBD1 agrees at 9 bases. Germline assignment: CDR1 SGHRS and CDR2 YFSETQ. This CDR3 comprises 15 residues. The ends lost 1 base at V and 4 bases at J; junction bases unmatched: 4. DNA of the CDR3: TGCGCCAGCAGCTTGCAAGGACAGGGGCCAGATACGCAGTATTTT. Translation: CASSLQGQGPDTQYF.

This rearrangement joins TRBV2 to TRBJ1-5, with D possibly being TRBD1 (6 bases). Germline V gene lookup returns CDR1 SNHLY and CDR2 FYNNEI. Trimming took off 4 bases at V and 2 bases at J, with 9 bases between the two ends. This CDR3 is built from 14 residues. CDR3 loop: CASSGEGGNQPQHF. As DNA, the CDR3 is TGTGCCAGCAGTGGTGAGGGGGGCAATCAGCCCCAGCATTTT.

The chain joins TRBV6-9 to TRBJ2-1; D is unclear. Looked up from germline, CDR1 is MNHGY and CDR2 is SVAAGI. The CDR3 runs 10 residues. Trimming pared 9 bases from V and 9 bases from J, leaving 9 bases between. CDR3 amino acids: CASLLAEQFF. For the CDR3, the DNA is TGTGCCAGTCTGCTGGCTGAGCAGTTCTTC.

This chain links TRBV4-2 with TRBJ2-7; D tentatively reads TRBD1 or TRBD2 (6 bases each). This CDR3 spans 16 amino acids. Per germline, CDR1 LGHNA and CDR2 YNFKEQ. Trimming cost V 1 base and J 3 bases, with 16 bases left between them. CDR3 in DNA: TGTGCCAGCAGCCAAGTACAGGGACGGAGGGGCTACGAGCAGTACTTC. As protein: CASSQVQGRRGYEQYF.

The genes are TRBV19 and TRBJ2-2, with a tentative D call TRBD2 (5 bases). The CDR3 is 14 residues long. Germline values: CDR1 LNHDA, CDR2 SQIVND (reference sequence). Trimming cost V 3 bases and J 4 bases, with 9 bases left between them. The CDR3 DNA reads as TGTGCCAGTAGTATGCCGGGGTTCACCGGGGAGCTGTTTTTT. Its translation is CASSMPGFTGELFF.

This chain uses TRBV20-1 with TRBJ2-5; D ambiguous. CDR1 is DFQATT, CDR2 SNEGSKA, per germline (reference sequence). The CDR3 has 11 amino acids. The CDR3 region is CASRKQETQYF. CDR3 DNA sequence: TGCGCCTCCCGGAAGCAAGAGACCCAGTACTTC.

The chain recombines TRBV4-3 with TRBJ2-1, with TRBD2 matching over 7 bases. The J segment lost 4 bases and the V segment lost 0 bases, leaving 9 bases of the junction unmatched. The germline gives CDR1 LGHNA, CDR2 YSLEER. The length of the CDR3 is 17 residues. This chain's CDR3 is CASSQEITASGYNEQFF. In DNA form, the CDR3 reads TGCGCCAGCAGCCAAGAAATCACGGCTAGCGGATACAATGAGCAGTTCTTC.

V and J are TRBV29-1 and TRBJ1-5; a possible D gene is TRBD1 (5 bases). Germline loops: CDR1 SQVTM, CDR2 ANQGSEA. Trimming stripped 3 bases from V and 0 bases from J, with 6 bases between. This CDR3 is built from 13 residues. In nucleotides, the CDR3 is TGCAGCGTTGAGACAGATAGCAATCAGCCCCAGCATTTT. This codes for CSVETDSNQPQHF.

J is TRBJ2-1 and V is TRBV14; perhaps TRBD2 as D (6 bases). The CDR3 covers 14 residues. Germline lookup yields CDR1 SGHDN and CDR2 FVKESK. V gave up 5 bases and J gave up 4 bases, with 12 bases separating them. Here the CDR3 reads CASSARDFYNEQFF. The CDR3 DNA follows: TGTGCCAGCAGCGCCCGGGACTTTTACAATGAGCAGTTCTTC.

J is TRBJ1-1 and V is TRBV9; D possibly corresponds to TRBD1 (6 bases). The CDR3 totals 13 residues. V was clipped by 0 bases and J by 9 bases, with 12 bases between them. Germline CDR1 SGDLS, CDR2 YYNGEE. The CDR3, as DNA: TGTGCCAGCAGCGTAGCTGGGGGGGCGCAAGCTTTCTTT. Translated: CASSVAGGAQAFF.

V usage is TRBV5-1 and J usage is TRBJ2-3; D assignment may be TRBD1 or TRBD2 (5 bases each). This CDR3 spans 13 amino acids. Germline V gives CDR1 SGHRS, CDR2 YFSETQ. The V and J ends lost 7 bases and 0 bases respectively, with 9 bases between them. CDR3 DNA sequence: TGCGCCAGCGGTCGGGACAGCACAGATACGCAGTATTTT. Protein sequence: CASGRDSTDTQYF.

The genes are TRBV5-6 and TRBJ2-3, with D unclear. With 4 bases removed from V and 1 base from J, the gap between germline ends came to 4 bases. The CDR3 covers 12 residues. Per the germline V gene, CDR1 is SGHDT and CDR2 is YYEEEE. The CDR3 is CASSPGTDTQYF. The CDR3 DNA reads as TGTGCCAGCAGCCCCGGCACAGATACGCAGTATTTT.

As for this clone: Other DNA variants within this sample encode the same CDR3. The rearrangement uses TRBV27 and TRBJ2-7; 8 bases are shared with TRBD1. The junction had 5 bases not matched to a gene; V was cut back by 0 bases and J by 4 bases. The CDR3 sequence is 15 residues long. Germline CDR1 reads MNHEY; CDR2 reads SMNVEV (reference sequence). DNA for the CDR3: TGTGCCAGCAGTTTATCCCAGGGGGCGATTTACGAGCAGTACTTC. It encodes CASSLSQGAIYEQYF.

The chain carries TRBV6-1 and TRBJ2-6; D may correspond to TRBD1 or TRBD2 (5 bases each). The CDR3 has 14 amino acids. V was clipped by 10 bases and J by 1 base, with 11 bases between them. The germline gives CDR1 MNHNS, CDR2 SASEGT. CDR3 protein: CATMWGSGANVLTF. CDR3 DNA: TGTGCCACCATGTGGGGGTCTGGGGCCAACGTCCTGACTTTC.

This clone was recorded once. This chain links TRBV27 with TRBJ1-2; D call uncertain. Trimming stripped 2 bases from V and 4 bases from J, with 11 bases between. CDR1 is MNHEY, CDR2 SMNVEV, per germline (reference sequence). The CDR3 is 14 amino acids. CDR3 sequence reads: CASSLGVGGYGYTF. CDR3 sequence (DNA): TGTGCCAGCAGTTTAGGGGTGGGAGGCTATGGCTACACCTTC.

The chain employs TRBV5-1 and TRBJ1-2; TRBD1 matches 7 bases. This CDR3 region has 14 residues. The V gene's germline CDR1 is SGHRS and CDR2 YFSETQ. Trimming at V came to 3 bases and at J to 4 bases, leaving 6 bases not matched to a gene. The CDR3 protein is CASSSDRAIYGYTF. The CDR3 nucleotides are TGCGCCAGCAGCTCCGACAGGGCGATCTATGGCTACACCTTC.

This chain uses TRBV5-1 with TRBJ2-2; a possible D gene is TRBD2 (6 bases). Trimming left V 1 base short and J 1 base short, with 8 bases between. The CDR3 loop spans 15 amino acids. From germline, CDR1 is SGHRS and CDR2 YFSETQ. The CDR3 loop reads CASSLTGENTGELFF. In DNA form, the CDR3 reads TGCGCCAGCAGCTTGACGGGAGAGAACACCGGGGAGCTGTTTTTT.

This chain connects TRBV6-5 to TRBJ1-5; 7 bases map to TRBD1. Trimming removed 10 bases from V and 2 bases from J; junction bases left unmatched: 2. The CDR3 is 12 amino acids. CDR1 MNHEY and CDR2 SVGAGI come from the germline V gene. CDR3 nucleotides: TGTGCCACCGGGACAGGCAATCAGCCCCAGCATTTT. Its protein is CATGTGNQPQHF.